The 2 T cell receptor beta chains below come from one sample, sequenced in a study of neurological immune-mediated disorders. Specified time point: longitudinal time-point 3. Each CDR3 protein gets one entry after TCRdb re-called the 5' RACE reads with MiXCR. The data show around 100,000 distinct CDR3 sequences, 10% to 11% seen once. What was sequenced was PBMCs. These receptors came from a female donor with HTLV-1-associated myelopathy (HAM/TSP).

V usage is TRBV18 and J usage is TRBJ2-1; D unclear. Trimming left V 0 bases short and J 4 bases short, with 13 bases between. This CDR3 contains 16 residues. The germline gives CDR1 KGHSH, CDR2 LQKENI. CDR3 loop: CASSPPSVFPYNEQFF. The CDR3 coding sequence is TGTGCCAGCTCACCACCTTCCGTTTTCCCTTACAATGAGCAGTTCTTC. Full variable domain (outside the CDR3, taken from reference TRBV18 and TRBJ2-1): NAGVMQNPRHLVRRRGQEARLRCSPMKGHSHVYWYRQLPEEGLKFMVYLQKENIIDESGMPKERFSAEFPKEGPSILRIQQVVRGDSAAYFCASSPPSVFPYNEQFFGPGTRLTVL.

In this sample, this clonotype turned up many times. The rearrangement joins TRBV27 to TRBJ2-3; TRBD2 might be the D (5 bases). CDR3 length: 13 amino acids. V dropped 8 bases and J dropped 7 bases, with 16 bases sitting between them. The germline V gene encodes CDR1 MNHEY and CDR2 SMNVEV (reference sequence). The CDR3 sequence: CASLKRGSHTQYF. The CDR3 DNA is TGTGCCAGCCTTAAACGGGGTTCACATACGCAGTATTTT.